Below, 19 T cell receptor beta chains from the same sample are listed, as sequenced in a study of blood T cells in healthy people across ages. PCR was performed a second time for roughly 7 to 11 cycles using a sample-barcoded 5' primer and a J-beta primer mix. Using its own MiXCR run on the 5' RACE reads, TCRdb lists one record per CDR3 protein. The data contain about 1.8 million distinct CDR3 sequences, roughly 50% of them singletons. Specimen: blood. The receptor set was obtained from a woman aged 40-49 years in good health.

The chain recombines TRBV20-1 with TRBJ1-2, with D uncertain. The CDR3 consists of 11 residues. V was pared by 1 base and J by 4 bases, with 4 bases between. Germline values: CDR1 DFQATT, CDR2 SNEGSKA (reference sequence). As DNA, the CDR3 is TGCAGTGCTAGAGGCCCCTATGGCTACACCTTC. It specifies CSARGPYGYTF.

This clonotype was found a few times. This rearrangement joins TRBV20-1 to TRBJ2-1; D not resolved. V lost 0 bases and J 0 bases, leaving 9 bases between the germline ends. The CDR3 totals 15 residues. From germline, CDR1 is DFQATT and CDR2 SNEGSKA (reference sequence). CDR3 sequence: CSARELGSSYNEQFF. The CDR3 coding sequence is TGCAGTGCTAGAGAACTGGGAAGCTCCTACAATGAGCAGTTCTTC.

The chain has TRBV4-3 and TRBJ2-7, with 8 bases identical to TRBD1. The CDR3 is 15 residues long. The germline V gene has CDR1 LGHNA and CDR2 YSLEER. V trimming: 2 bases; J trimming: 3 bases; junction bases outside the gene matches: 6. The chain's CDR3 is CASSQSGTGGYEQYF. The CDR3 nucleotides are TGCGCCAGCAGCCAATCCGGGACAGGCGGCTACGAGCAGTACTTC.

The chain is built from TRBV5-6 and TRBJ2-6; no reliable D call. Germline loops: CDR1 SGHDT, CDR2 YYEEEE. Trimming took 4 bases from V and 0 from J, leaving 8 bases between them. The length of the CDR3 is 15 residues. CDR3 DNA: TGTGCCAGCAGCAAACGGAGCTCTGGGGCCAACGTCCTGACTTTC. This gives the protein CASSKRSSGANVLTF.

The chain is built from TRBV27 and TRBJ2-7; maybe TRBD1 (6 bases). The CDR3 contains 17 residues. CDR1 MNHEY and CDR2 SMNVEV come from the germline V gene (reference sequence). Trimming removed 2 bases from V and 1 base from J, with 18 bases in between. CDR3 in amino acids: CASSLPIQGPESYEQYF. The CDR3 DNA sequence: TGTGCCAGCAGTTTACCAATCCAGGGGCCTGAGTCCTACGAGCAGTACTTC.

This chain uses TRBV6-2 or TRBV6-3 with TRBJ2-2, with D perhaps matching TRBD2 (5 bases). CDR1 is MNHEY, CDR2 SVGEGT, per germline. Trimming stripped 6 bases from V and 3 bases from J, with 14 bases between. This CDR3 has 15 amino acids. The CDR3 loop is CASSCTLRDTGELFF. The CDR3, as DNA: TGTGCCAGCAGCTGTACCCTGCGGGACACCGGGGAGCTGTTTTTT.

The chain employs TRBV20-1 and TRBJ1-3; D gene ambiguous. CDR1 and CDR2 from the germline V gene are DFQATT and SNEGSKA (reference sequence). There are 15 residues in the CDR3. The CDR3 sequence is CSVPTRPGPGNTIYF. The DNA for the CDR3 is TGCAGCGTTCCTACTAGGCCGGGCCCTGGAAACACCATATATTTT.

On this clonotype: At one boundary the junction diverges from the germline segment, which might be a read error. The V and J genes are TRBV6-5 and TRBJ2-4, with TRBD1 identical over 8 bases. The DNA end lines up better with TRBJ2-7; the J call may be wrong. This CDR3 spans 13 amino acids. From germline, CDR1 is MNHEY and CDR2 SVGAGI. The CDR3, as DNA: TGTGCCAGCAGTGACTCGACAGGGGACGAGCAGTACTTC. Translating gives CASSDSTGDEQYF.

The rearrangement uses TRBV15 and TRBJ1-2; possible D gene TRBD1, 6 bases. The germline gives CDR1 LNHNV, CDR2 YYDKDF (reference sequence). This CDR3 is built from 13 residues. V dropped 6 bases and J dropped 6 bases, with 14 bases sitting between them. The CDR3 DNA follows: TGTGCCACCAGGCCAGGGGTCGACGATGGCTACACCTTC. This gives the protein CATRPGVDDGYTF. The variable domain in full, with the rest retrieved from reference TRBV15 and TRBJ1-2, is DAMVIQNPRYQVTQFGKPVTLSCSQTLNHNVMYWYQQKSSQAPKLLFHYYDKDFNNEADTPDNFQSRRPNTSFCFLDIRSPGLGDTAMYLCATRPGVDDGYTFGSGTRLTVV.

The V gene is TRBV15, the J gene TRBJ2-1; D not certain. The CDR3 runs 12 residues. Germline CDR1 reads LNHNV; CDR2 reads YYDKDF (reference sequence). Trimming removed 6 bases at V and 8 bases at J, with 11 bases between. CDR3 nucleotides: TGTGCCACCAGTCGACTGAGACATGAGCAGTTCTTC. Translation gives CATSRLRHEQFF.

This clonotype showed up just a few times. The CDR3 region has the DNA TGCAGCGTTGAAAGGGGTAGCGGGGGCCGGGGTGAGCAGTTCTTC. Protein sequence: CSVERGSGGRGEQFF. The chain is built from TRBV29-1 and TRBJ2-1, with 9 bases aligning to TRBD2. CDR3 length: 15 residues. J was trimmed by 9 bases and V by 2 bases; bases with no gene match: 11. Looked up from germline, CDR1 is SQVTM and CDR2 is ANQGSEA.

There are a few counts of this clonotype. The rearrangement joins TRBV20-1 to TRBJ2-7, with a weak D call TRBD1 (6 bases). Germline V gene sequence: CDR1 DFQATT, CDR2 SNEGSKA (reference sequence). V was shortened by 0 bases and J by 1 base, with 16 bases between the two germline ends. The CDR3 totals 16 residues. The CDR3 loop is CSARERKRTESYEQYF. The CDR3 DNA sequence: TGCAGTGCTAGAGAGCGTAAGAGGACAGAGTCCTACGAGCAGTACTTC.

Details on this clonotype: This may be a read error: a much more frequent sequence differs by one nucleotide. The CDR3 DNA reads TGTGCCACCAGTGATCGGGGGGCGAGATCGAATGAGCGGTTCTTC. This gives the protein CATSDRGARSNERFF. This chain links TRBV24-1 with TRBJ2-1; D is possibly TRBD2 (7 bases). Germline V gives CDR1 KGHDR, CDR2 SFDVKD. The CDR3 is 15 amino acids.

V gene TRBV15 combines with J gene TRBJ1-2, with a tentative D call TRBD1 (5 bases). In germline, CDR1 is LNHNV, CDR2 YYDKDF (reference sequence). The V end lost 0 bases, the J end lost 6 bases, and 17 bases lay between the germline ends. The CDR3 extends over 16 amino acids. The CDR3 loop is CATSRDWGRDMDGYTF. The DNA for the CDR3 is TGTGCCACCAGCAGAGATTGGGGCAGGGATATGGATGGCTACACCTTC.

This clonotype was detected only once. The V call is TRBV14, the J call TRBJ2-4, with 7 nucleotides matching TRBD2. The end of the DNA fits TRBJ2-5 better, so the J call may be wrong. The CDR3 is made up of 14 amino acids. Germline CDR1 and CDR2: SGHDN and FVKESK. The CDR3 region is CASSVRDYQETQYF. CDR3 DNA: TGTGCCAGCAGCGTTCGGGACTATCAAGAGACCCAGTACTTC.

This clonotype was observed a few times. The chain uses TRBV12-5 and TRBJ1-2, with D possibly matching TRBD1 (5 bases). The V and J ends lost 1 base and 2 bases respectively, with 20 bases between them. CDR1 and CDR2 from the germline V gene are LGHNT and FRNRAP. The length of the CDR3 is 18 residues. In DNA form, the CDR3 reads TGTGCTAGTGGTTTGGCCTTAACTCAGGGACCTCTCAACTATGGCTACACCTTC. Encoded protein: CASGLALTQGPLNYGYTF.

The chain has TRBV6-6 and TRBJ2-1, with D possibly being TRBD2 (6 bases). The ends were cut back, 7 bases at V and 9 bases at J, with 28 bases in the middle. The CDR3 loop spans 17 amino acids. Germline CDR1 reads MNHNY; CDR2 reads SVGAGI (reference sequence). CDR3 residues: CASNNWTGTQSWGEQFF. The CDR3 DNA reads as TGTGCCAGCAACAACTGGACCGGGACTCAATCATGGGGTGAGCAGTTCTTC.

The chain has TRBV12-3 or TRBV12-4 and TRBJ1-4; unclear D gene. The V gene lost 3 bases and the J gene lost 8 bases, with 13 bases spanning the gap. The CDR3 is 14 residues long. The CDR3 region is CASSFSTRGEKLFF. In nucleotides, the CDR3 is TGTGCCAGCAGTTTCTCTACGCGCGGGGAAAAACTGTTTTTT.

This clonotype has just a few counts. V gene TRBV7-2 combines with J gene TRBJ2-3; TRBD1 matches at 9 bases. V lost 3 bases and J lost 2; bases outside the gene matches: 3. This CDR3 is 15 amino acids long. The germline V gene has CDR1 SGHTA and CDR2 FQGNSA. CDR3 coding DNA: TGTGCCAGCAGCTTCCGGGACAGGGTCACAGATACGCAGTATTTT. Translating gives CASSFRDRVTDTQYF.